The 12 T cell receptor beta chains below were found in one sample sequenced in a study of T cells after yellow fever vaccination. TCRdb independently ran MiXCR on the 5' RACE reads; one entry per CDR3 protein. Among 550,000 or so distinct CDR3 sequences, 15% to 20% were seen once, and the ten largest hold approximately 15%. The sequencing here drew on PBMCs, taken 15 days after the yellow fever booster vaccination. The source of these receptors is a man aged 30-40 years who received the YFV17D yellow fever vaccine.

CDR3 residues: CATSRSLPGGGNIQYF. The CDR3 DNA sequence: TGTGCCACCAGCAGATCCCTCCCAGGTGGGGGAAACATTCAGTACTTC. This chain links TRBV15 with TRBJ2-4, with D perhaps being TRBD1 or TRBD2 (5 bases each). V was shortened by 2 bases and J by 6 bases, with 17 bases between the two germline ends. CDR1 LNHNV and CDR2 YYDKDF come from the germline V gene (reference sequence). This CDR3 comprises 16 residues.

This clonotype showed up just a few times. The chain is built from TRBV25-1 and TRBJ2-7; 7 nucleotides align to TRBD1. Germline CDR1 MGHDK, CDR2 SYGVNS. The trim removed 8 bases at V and 5 bases at J, leaving 9 bases unmatched. This CDR3 comprises 13 residues. The CDR3 nucleotides read TGTGCCAGCCGCAGGGGGAGTCAACACGAGCAGTACTTC. Its translation is CASRRGSQHEQYF.

The chain couples TRBV20-1 to TRBJ2-5; D remains ambiguous. Trimming cost V 0 bases and J 6 bases, with 11 bases left between them. The CDR3 is 13 residues long. Germline-derived CDR1 and CDR2 are DFQATT and SNEGSKA (reference sequence). DNA of the CDR3: TGCAGTGCTAGAGAAATGGGCCTACAGACCCAGTACTTC. It specifies CSAREMGLQTQYF.

This clonotype showed up just a few times. The chain combines TRBV7-2 with TRBJ1-4; 11 bases fit TRBD1. This CDR3 has 16 residues. Per germline, CDR1 SGHTA and CDR2 FQGNSA. Trimming removed 3 bases from V and 4 bases from J; junction bases left unmatched: 4. The chain's CDR3 is CASSLDRGRINEKLFF. DNA for the CDR3: TGTGCCAGCAGCTTGGACAGGGGGCGGATTAATGAAAAACTGTTTTTT.

This sequence joins TRBV29-1 and TRBJ2-3; D call uncertain. The CDR3 totals 14 residues. V dropped 4 bases and J dropped 4 bases, with 15 bases sitting between them. CDR1 and CDR2 from the germline V gene are SQVTM and ANQGSEA. CDR3 DNA: TGCAGCGTTGTAGGATTAGTACTGGCAGATACGCAGTATTTT. Translated: CSVVGLVLADTQYF.

This clonotype has a handful of counts. The V gene is TRBV5-1, the J gene TRBJ2-1; 14 bases agree with TRBD2. The junction had 3 bases not matched to a gene; V was cut back by 4 bases and J by 9 bases. Germline CDR1 and CDR2: SGHRS and YFSETQ. The CDR3 covers 14 residues. The CDR3 protein is CASSQGLAGGEQFF. CDR3 coding DNA: TGCGCCAGCAGCCAAGGACTAGCGGGAGGTGAGCAGTTCTTC.

This clonotype showed up just a few times. The chain is built from TRBV5-5 and TRBJ2-3; 7 nucleotides align to TRBD1. This CDR3 spans 15 amino acids. V lost 3 bases to trimming and J lost 2 bases; unmatched junction nucleotides: 6. Germline loops: CDR1 SGHKS, CDR2 YYEKEE (reference sequence). Here the CDR3 reads CASSWGQSNTDTQYF. CDR3 in DNA: TGTGCCAGCAGCTGGGGACAGTCTAACACAGATACGCAGTATTTT.

Only a few counts were recorded for this clonotype. The chain combines TRBV7-2 with TRBJ2-5; 10 nucleotides match TRBD2. Germline V lookup: CDR1 SGHTA, CDR2 FQGNSA. The CDR3 spans 13 residues. The J segment lost 8 bases and the V segment lost 3 bases, leaving 3 bases of the junction unmatched. CDR3 residues: CASSLSGRATQYF. As DNA, the CDR3 is TGTGCCAGCAGCTTGAGCGGGAGGGCAACCCAGTACTTC. Filled out from reference TRBV7-2 and TRBJ2-5, the complete variable domain reads GAGVSQSPSNKVTEKGKDVELRCDPISGHTALYWYRQSLGQGLEFLIYFQGNSAPDKSGLPSDRFSAERTGGSVSTLTIQRTQQEDSAVYLCASSLSGRATQYFGPGTRLLVL.

The rearrangement uses TRBV18 and TRBJ2-5, with D perhaps TRBD1 (6 bases). The CDR3 length is 11 residues. Trimming cost V 5 bases and J 13 bases, with 14 bases left between them. Per germline, CDR1 KGHSH and CDR2 LQKENI. CDR3 in DNA: TGTGCCAGCTCAGACCCGGGACATAGGTACTTC. This translates into CASSDPGHRYF.

This clonotype has a handful of counts. The chain joins TRBV29-1 to TRBJ2-3; 8 bases align to TRBD1. This CDR3 contains 14 residues. Trimming took 4 bases from V and 6 from J; bases not matched to a gene: 9. Germline V lookup: CDR1 SQVTM, CDR2 ANQGSEA. The CDR3 spells CSVADRGTTDTQYF. CDR3 DNA: TGCAGCGTTGCTGACAGGGGTACAACGGATACGCAGTATTTT.

This chain joins TRBV5-6 and TRBJ2-5; D tentatively fits TRBD1 or TRBD2 (5 bases each). This CDR3 is built from 15 residues. The V and J ends lost 4 bases and 7 bases respectively, with 20 bases between them. Germline CDR1 reads SGHDT; CDR2 reads YYEEEE. The CDR3 DNA is TGTGCCAGCAGCATGGACCCCGGGACCCGGGCGACCCAGTACTTC. The encoded protein is CASSMDPGTRATQYF.

The V gene is TRBV24-1, the J gene TRBJ2-1; no reliable D call. The CDR3 loop spans 13 amino acids. Trimming took off 3 bases at V and 5 bases at J, with 7 bases between the two ends. Germline lookup yields CDR1 KGHDR and CDR2 SFDVKD. The CDR3 DNA reads as TGTGCCACCAGTGATCCGGAGCACAATGAGCAGTTCTTC. Its translation is CATSDPEHNEQFF.